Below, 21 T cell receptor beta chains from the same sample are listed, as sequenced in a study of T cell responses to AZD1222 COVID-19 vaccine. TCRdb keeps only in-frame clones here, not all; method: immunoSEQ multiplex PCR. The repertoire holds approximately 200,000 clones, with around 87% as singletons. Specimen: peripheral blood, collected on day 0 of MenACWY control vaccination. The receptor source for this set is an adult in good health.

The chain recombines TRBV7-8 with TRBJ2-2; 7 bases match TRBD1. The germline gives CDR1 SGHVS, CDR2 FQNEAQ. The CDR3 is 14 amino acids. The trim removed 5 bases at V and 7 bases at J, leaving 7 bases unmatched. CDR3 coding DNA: TGTGCCAGCAGCATCGACAGGGCGGGCGGGGAGCTGTTTTTT. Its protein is CASSIDRAGGELFF.

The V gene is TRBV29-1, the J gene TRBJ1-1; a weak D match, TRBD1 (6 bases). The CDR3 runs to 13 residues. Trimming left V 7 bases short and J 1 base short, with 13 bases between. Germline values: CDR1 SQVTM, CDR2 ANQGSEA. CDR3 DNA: TGCAGCGCCCAACAGGGCGGGAACACTGAAGCTTTCTTT. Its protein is CSAQQGGNTEAFF. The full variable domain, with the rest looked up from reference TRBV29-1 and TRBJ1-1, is SAVISQKPSRDICQRGTSLTIQCQVDSQVTMMFWYRQQPGQSLTLIATANQGSEATYESGFVIDKFPISRPNLTFSTLTVSNMSPEDSSIYLCSAQQGGNTEAFFGQGTRLTVV.

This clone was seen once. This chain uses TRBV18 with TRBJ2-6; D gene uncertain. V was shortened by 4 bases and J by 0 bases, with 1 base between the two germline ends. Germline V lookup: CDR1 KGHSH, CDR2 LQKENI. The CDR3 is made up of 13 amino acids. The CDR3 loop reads CASSLSGANVLTF. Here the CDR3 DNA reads TGTGCCAGCTCACTCTCTGGGGCCAACGTCCTGACTTTC.

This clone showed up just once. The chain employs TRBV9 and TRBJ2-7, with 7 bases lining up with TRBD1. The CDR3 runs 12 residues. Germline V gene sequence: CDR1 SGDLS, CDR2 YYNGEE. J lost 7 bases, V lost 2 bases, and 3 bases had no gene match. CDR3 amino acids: CASSVTGREQYF. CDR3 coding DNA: TGTGCCAGCAGCGTGACAGGGCGGGAGCAGTACTTC. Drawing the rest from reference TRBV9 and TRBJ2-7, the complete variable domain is DSGVTQTPKHLITATGQRVTLRCSPRSGDLSVYWYQQSLDQGLQFLIQYYNGEERAKGNILERFSAQQFPDLHSELNLSSLELGDSALYFCASSVTGREQYFGPGTRLTVT.

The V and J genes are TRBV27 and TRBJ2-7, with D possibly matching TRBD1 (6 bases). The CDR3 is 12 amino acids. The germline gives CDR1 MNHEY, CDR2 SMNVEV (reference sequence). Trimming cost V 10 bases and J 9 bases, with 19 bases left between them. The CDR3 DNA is TGTGCCACACAGACAGGTTCCGCAGGGCAGTACTTC. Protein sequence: CATQTGSAGQYF.

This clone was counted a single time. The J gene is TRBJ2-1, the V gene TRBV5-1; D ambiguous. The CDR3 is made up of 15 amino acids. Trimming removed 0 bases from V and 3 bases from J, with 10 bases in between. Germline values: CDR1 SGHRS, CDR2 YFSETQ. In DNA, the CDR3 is TGCGCCAGCAGCTTGGATGTCGGGCTCTACAATGAGCAGTTCTTC. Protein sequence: CASSLDVGLYNEQFF.

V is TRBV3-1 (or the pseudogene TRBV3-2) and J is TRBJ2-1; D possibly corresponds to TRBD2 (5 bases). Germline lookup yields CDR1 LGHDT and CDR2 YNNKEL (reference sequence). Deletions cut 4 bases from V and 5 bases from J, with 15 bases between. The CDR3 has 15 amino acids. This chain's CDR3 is CASSPREWRDNEQFF. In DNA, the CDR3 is TGTGCCAGCAGCCCGAGGGAATGGAGAGACAATGAGCAGTTCTTC.

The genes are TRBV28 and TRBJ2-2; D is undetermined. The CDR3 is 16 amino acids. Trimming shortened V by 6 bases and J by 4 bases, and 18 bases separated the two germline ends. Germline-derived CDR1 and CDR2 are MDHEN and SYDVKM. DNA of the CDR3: TGTGCCAGCAGCCGCTACCGGGCAGGTGGCACCGGGGAGCTGTTTTTT. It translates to CASSRYRAGGTGELFF.

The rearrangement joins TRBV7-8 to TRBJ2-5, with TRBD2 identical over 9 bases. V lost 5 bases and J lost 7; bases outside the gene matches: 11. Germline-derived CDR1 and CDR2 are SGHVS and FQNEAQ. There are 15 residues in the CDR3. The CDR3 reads CASSPPGLATATQYF. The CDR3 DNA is TGTGCCAGCAGCCCACCCGGACTAGCGACGGCGACCCAGTACTTC.

The CDR3 here is CSVGQGVYNEQFF. The CDR3 DNA follows: TGCAGCGTTGGGCAGGGGGTTTACAATGAGCAGTTCTTC. V gene TRBV29-1 combines with J gene TRBJ2-1; TRBD1 aligns across 7 bases. Germline values: CDR1 SQVTM, CDR2 ANQGSEA. The junction had 4 bases not matched to a gene; V was cut back by 4 bases and J by 4 bases. The CDR3 runs 13 residues.

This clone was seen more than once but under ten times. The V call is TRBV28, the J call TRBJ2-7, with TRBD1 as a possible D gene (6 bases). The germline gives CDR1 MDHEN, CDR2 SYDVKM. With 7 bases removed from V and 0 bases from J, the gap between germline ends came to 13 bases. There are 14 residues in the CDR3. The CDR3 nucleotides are TGTGCCAGCAATTCGGACAGCGTCTCCTACGAGCAGTACTTC. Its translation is CASNSDSVSYEQYF. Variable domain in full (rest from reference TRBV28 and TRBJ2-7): DVKVTQSSRYLVKRTGEKVFLECVQDMDHENMFWYRQDPGLGLRLIYFSYDVKMKEKGDIPEGYSVSREKKERFSLILESASTNQTSMYLCASNSDSVSYEQYFGPGTRLTVT.

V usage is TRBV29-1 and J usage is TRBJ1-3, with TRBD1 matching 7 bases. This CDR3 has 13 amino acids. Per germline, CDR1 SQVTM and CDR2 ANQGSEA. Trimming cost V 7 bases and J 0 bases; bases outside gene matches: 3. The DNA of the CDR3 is TGCAGCGCGGGACAGAGCTCTGGAAACACCATATATTTT. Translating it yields CSAGQSSGNTIYF. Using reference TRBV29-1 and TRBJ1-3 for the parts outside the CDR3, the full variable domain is SAVISQKPSRDICQRGTSLTIQCQVDSQVTMMFWYRQQPGQSLTLIATANQGSEATYESGFVIDKFPISRPNLTFSTLTVSNMSPEDSSIYLCSAGQSSGNTIYFGEGSWLTVV.

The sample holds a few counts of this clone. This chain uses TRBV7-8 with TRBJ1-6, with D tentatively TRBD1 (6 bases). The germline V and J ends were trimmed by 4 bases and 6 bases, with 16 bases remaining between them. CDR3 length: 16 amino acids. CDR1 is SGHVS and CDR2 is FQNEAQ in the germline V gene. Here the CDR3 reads CASSSNRGALNSPLHF. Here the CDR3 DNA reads TGTGCCAGCAGCTCCAACCGGGGGGCCCTTAATTCACCCCTCCACTTT.

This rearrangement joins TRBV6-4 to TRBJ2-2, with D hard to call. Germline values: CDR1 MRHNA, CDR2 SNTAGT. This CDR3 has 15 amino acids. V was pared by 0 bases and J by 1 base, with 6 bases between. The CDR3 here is CASSDSPENTGELFF. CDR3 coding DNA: TGTGCCAGCAGTGACTCTCCAGAGAACACCGGGGAGCTGTTTTTT.

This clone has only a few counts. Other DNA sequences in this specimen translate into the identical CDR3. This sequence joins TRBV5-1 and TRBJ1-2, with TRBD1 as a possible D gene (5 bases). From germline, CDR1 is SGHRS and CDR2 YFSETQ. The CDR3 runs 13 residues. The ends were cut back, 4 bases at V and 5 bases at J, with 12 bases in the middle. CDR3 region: CASSSEGIYGYTF. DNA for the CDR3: TGCGCCAGCAGCAGTGAGGGGATTTATGGCTACACCTTC.

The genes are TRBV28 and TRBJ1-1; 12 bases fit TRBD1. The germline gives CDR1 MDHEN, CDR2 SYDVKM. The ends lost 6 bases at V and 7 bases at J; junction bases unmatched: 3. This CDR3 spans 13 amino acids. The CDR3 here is CASRGQGAIEAFF. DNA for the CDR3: TGTGCCAGCAGGGGACAGGGGGCGATTGAAGCTTTCTTT.

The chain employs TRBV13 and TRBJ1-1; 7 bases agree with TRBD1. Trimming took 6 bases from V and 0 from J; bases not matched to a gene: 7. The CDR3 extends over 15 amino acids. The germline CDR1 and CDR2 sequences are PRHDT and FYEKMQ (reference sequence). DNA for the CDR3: TGTGCCAGCAGAGTCAGGGGGGGCATGAACACTGAAGCTTTCTTT. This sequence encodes CASRVRGGMNTEAFF.

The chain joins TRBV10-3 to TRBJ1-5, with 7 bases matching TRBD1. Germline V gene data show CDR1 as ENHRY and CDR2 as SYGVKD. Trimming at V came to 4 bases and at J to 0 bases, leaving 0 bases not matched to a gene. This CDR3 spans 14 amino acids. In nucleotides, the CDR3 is TGTGCCATCAGTGGGGACAGTAGCAATCAGCCCCAGCATTTT. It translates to CAISGDSSNQPQHF.

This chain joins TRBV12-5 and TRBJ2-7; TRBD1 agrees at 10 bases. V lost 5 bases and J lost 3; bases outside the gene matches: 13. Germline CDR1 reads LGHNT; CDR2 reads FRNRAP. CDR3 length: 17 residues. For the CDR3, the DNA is TGTGCTAGTGGTGGGAACCTCCGGGACAGGGGATGCTACGAGCAGTACTTC. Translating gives CASGGNLRDRGCYEQYF.

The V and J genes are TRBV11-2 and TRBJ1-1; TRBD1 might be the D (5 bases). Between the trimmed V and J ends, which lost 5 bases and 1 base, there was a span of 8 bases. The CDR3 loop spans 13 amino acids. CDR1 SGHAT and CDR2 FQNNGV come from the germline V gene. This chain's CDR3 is CASSAGGNTEAFF. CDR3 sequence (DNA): TGTGCCAGCAGCGCCGGGGGGAACACTGAAGCTTTCTTT.

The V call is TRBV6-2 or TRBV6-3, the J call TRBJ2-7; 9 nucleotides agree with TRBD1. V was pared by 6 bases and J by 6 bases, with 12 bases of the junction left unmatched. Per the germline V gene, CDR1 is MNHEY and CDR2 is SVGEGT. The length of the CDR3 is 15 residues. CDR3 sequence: CASSRPRTGVVEQYF. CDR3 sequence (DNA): TGTGCCAGCAGCAGACCCCGGACAGGGGTTGTCGAGCAGTACTTC.